This T cell receptor beta chain was found in a study of neoadjuvant anti-PD-1 for oral cavity cancer. Blood libraries mostly used approximately 450 ng genomic DNA, six replicates each. The repertoire was sequenced with immunoSEQ multiplex PCR; TCRdb's copy has only in-frame clones and lacks some. The repertoire holds fewer than 90,000 clones, with around 83% as singletons. CDR3 size: 15 residues. Germline lookup yields CDR1 SGHAT and CDR2 FQNNGV. V lost 4 bases and J lost 7, with 17 bases in between. Indicated time point: after neoadjuvant nivolumab, at surgical resection. Analysis of PBMCs was direct, with no culture step.

Material: PBMCs, obtained after nivolumab (anti-PD-1) treatment. The genes are TRBV11-2 and TRBJ1-5; D remains ambiguous. The TCR was taken from a person between 40 and 79 years old with oral cavity squamous cell carcinoma. The CDR3 DNA reads as TGTGCCAGCAGCTCGTGGGAGGGCGCAATCCAGCCCCAGCATTTT. This gives the protein CASSSWEGAIQPQHF.